The 4 T cell receptor beta chains below come from one sample, sequenced in a study of cytomegalovirus exposure and HLA in healthy donors (dated by TCRdb to the late 2010s). The receptor library was made with the immunoSEQ multiplex PCR assay. The multiplex PCR relied on a mix of 60 forward primers for TCR Vbeta segments and 13 reverse primers for TCR Jbeta segments. TCRdb stores this immuneACCESS table with in-frame sequences only. Part of the clones is absent; in the studies checked, under half of the shortfall reflects unresolved V genes, and no reason is known for the rest. The sample profile shows 150,000 or so clones; approximately 74% of them were found once. The ten largest make up 2% to 2.5% of the sample. The sample taken for sequencing was PBMCs. The receptors stem from a man aged 30-40 years in good health and CMV-seronegative.

The CDR3 sequence is CASSYSGATDTQYF. CDR3 bases: TGCGCCAGCAGCTACAGCGGGGCCACAGATACGCAGTATTTT. The chain joins TRBV5-1 to TRBJ2-3, with 7 bases fitting TRBD2. This CDR3 region has 14 residues. J lost 2 bases, V lost 3 bases, and 3 bases had no gene match. From germline, CDR1 is SGHRS and CDR2 YFSETQ.

The CDR3 nucleotides are TGTGCCAGCAGCCAAGATACTTCGACAGCAACTAATGAAAAACTGTTTTTT. This encodes CASSQDTSTATNEKLFF. The V and J genes are TRBV4-2 and TRBJ1-4, with D perhaps TRBD1 (5 bases). Germline V CDR1 and CDR2: LGHNA, YNFKEQ. CDR3 length: 17 residues. V shed 0 bases and J shed 0 bases, with 11 bases lying between them.

Concerning this clone: Compared with germline, one end of the junction differs, possibly owing to a read error. The chain is built from TRBV2 and TRBJ1-2; 8 nucleotides agree with TRBD1. This CDR3 region has 14 residues. Germline V gives CDR1 SNHLY, CDR2 FYNNEI. As DNA, the CDR3 is TGTGCCAGCAGTGGGCAGGGGGCGAACTATGGCTACCCCTTC. Its translation: CASSGQGANYGYPF.

The V call is TRBV5-8, the J call TRBJ1-2; TRBD1 aligns across 9 bases. In germline, CDR1 is SGHTS, CDR2 YDEGEE. The CDR3 sequence is 15 residues long. V was pared by 2 bases and J by 3 bases, with 5 bases of the junction left unmatched. CDR3 protein: CASSFQTGGHYGYTF. DNA for the CDR3: TGTGCCAGCAGCTTTCAAACAGGGGGCCACTATGGCTACACCTTC.